This passage covers 24 T cell receptor beta chains from one sample sequenced in a study of neoadjuvant anti-PD-1 for oral cavity cancer. Clones were sequenced by immunoSEQ multiplex PCR, and TCRdb holds only the in-frame ones, with some missing. The repertoire holds approximately 15,000 clones, with about 44% as singletons. Sample time point: after neoadjuvant nivolumab, at surgical resection. This specimen consisted of tumor tissue, obtained after nivolumab (anti-PD-1) treatment. Source of these receptors: a person aged 35 to 85 with oral cavity squamous cell carcinoma.

The rearrangement uses TRBV5-1 and TRBJ2-5; 12 bases fit TRBD2. The CDR3 covers 16 residues. Germline CDR1 SGHRS, CDR2 YFSETQ. With 0 bases clipped from V and 5 bases from J, the junction kept 5 bases outside the gene matches. The CDR3 spells CASSLGLAGVSETQYF. The CDR3, as DNA: TGCGCCAGCAGCTTGGGACTAGCGGGGGTATCTGAGACCCAGTACTTC.

This chain's CDR3 is CASSYSKSPLLYEQYF. In nucleotides, the CDR3 is TGTGCCAGCAGTTACTCGAAGAGCCCGCTACTCTACGAGCAGTACTTC. The J gene is TRBJ2-7, the V gene TRBV6-5; D is unclear. The CDR3 runs to 16 residues. V gave up 0 bases and J gave up 3 bases, with 15 bases separating them. Germline CDR1 is MNHEY and CDR2 is SVGAGI.

The chain has TRBV11-2 and TRBJ2-2; TRBD1 aligns across 8 bases. J was trimmed by 4 bases and V by 1 base; bases with no gene match: 5. Germline V gene lookup returns CDR1 SGHAT and CDR2 FQNNGV. This CDR3 comprises 16 residues. DNA of the CDR3: TGTGCCAGCAGCTTAGGAATGACAGGGGTCACCGGGGAGCTGTTTTTT. It specifies CASSLGMTGVTGELFF.

This clone has more than one count but fewer than ten. The chain joins TRBV28 to TRBJ2-7; D gene uncertain. The length of the CDR3 is 12 residues. CDR1 and CDR2 (germline): MDHEN, SYDVKM. With 0 bases removed from V and 6 bases from J, the gap between germline ends came to 6 bases. The CDR3 DNA reads TGTGCCAGCAGTTTATGGACCGTCGAGCAGTACTTC. This translates into CASSLWTVEQYF.

The sample holds many counts of this clone. V and J are TRBV7-2 and TRBJ1-6; perhaps TRBD1 as D (6 bases). This CDR3 spans 15 amino acids. The ends were cut back, 2 bases at V and 2 bases at J, with 7 bases in the middle. Germline CDR1 and CDR2: SGHTA and FQGNSA. The CDR3 DNA reads TGTGCCAGCAGCTTACAGGGGCCCTATAATTCACCCCTCCACTTT. Protein sequence: CASSLQGPYNSPLHF.

The genes are TRBV5-1 and TRBJ2-3, with 9 bases matching TRBD2. CDR1 and CDR2 from the germline V gene are SGHRS and YFSETQ. With V trimmed by 4 bases and J by 1 base, 4 bases remained unmatched. This CDR3 region has 15 residues. The CDR3 DNA reads TGCGCCAGCAGCAAAAGGACTAGCGGCACAGATACGCAGTATTTT. Its translation is CASSKRTSGTDTQYF.

In this sample, this clone turned up many times. J is TRBJ1-1 and V is TRBV4-1; TRBD1 matches at 7 bases. The CDR3 is 15 amino acids. Trimming cost V 2 bases and J 5 bases; bases outside gene matches: 8. Germline V gene lookup returns CDR1 MGHRA and CDR2 YSYEKL. CDR3 nucleotides: TGCGCCAGCAGCCAACAGACAGGGTGGGGTACTGAAGCTTTCTTT. It yields the protein CASSQQTGWGTEAFF.

This clone was counted at least ten times. CDR3 in DNA: TGTGCCAGCAGTGAAGCGACCGGGGGGGTTTCGGAGACCCAGTACTTC. It yields the protein CASSEATGGVSETQYF. This chain joins TRBV6-1 and TRBJ2-5; 8 positions match TRBD2. The trim removed 0 bases at V and 5 bases at J, leaving 8 bases unmatched. CDR1 and CDR2 from the germline V gene are MNHNS and SASEGT. The CDR3 has 16 amino acids.

This chain joins TRBV6-1 and TRBJ1-2, with TRBD1 identical over 10 bases. Germline V gene lookup returns CDR1 MNHNS and CDR2 SASEGT. The CDR3 runs 15 residues. V trimming: 4 bases; J trimming: 1 base; junction bases outside the gene matches: 3. Here the CDR3 DNA reads TGTGCCAGCAGTGTGGACAGGGGGAATAACTATGGCTACACCTTC. It encodes CASSVDRGNNYGYTF.

This clone was detected ten times or more. The CDR3 nucleotides are TGTGCCAGCAGCAAAGTTGGGGCCGCCTACGAGCAGTACTTC. This translates into CASSKVGAAYEQYF. The rearrangement joins TRBV21-1 to TRBJ2-7; TRBD1 reflects the table's D call only, with no check against the DNA. TRBV21-1 represents a pseudogene. This CDR3 region has 14 residues.

V gene TRBV5-1 combines with J gene TRBJ2-1; 10 bases map to TRBD1. V lost 4 bases, J lost 4 bases, and 5 bases stayed unmatched. CDR3 length: 15 residues. CDR1 SGHRS and CDR2 YFSETQ come from the germline V gene. The CDR3 nucleotides read TGCGCCAGCAGCCCCGGACAGGGGGGGTACAATGAGCAGTTCTTC. Its translation is CASSPGQGGYNEQFF. Combining the CDR3 with reference TRBV5-1 and TRBJ2-1 gives the whole variable domain KAGVTQTPRYLIKTRGQQVTLSCSPISGHRSVSWYQQTPGQGLQFLFEYFSETQRNKGNFPGRFSGRQFSNSRSEMNVSTLELGDSALYLCASSPGQGGYNEQFFGPGTRLTVL.

This clone appeared once. The genes are TRBV11-2 and TRBJ2-2, with 10 bases aligning to TRBD2. This CDR3 region has 15 residues. CDR1 SGHAT and CDR2 FQNNGV come from the germline V gene. After removal of 5 bases from V and 5 bases from J, the junction contained 5 bases not matched to a gene. CDR3 in DNA: TGTGCCAGCAGCCCTACTAGCGGGGCAACCGGGGAGCTGTTTTTT. Its translation: CASSPTSGATGELFF. The entire variable domain, with the rest obtained from reference TRBV11-2 and TRBJ2-2, is as follows: EAGVAQSPRYKIIEKRQSVAFWCNPISGHATLYWYQQILGQGPKLLIQFQNNGVVDDSQLPKDRFSAERLKGVDSTLKIQPAKLEDSAVYLCASSPTSGATGELFFGEGSRLTVL.

There are a few counts of this clone. The chain uses TRBV19 and TRBJ1-5; maybe TRBD1 (5 bases). CDR1 LNHDA and CDR2 SQIVND come from the germline V gene (reference sequence). Trimming took 4 bases from V and 2 from J, leaving 15 bases between them. The CDR3 covers 16 residues. The CDR3 nucleotides read TGTGCCAGTAGTAAATTGGAGGGGTTAGGCAATCAGCCCCAGCATTTT. It yields the protein CASSKLEGLGNQPQHF.

The chain joins TRBV28 to TRBJ2-3; D perhaps matches TRBD2 (6 bases). CDR1 and CDR2 from the germline V gene are MDHEN and SYDVKM. The CDR3 is 12 residues long. V shed 10 bases and J shed 3 bases, with 11 bases lying between them. The CDR3 loop is CAIASVTDTQYF. In DNA, the CDR3 is TGTGCCATCGCTAGCGTTACAGATACGCAGTATTTT. Complete variable domain (other parts from reference TRBV28 and TRBJ2-3): DVKVTQSSRYLVKRTGEKVFLECVQDMDHENMFWYRQDPGLGLRLIYFSYDVKMKEKGDIPEGYSVSREKKERFSLILESASTNQTSMYLCAIASVTDTQYFGPGTRLTVL.

This clone was found a few times. V usage is TRBV5-1 and J usage is TRBJ1-3; TRBD1 aligns across 9 bases. CDR1 SGHRS and CDR2 YFSETQ come from the germline V gene. This CDR3 has 15 amino acids. After removal of 4 bases from V and 7 bases from J, the junction contained 9 bases not matched to a gene. The CDR3 region has the DNA TGCGCCAGCAGCCCGACGACCGGGACAGGGAACACCATATATTTT. The encoded protein is CASSPTTGTGNTIYF.

The rearrangement joins TRBV4-3 to TRBJ2-3; the D gene could be TRBD1 or TRBD2 (6 bases each). CDR3 length: 15 amino acids. Germline CDR1 LGHNA, CDR2 YSLEER. Between the trimmed V and J ends, which lost 1 base and 6 bases, there was a span of 14 bases. CDR3 nucleotide sequence: TGCGCCAGCAGCCAAGTTGAGGGGGGCCGGGATACGCAGTATTTT. Amino acids: CASSQVEGGRDTQYF.

The rearrangement uses TRBV18 and TRBJ1-4; TRBD1 matches 7 bases. Germline CDR1 is KGHSH and CDR2 is LQKENI. Losses at the gene ends were 5 bases for V and 8 bases for J; bases not matched to a gene: 8. The CDR3 loop spans 14 amino acids. CDR3 nucleotide sequence: TGTGCCAGCTCATCGACAGGGATAGGGGAAAAACTGTTTTTT. As protein: CASSSTGIGEKLFF.

The chain links TRBV6-6 to TRBJ1-2; tentatively, D is TRBD1 (6 bases). The length of the CDR3 is 14 residues. The V end lost 2 bases, the J end lost 7 bases, and 14 bases lay between the germline ends. Per the germline V gene, CDR1 is MNHNY and CDR2 is SVGAGI (reference sequence). In nucleotides, the CDR3 is TGTGCCAGCAGTTACCGAGCAGGGGCGGGTGGCTACACCTTC. Protein product: CASSYRAGAGGYTF.

This clone has more than one count but fewer than ten. This rearrangement joins TRBV11-2 to TRBJ2-7; TRBD2 aligns across 11 bases. This CDR3 is 19 amino acids long. J was trimmed by 3 bases and V by 5 bases; bases with no gene match: 18. Germline V gene lookup returns CDR1 SGHAT and CDR2 FQNNGV. In nucleotides, the CDR3 is TGTGCCAGCAGCCCCCATACTAACCCCAGACTAGCGGGACACTACGAGCAGTACTTC. This sequence encodes CASSPHTNPRLAGHYEQYF.

This chain links TRBV7-9 with TRBJ1-6; 11 bases are shared with TRBD1. The length of the CDR3 is 17 residues. The V gene end was trimmed by 5 bases and the J gene end by 0 bases; junction bases not matched to a gene: 3. The germline V gene has CDR1 SEHNR and CDR2 FQNEAQ (reference sequence). The CDR3, as DNA: TGTGCCAGCAGCCTGGGACAGGGGGGCTCCTATAATTCACCCCTCCACTTT. It translates to CASSLGQGGSYNSPLHF. The whole variable domain, filled in from reference TRBV7-9 and TRBJ1-6, reads DTGVSQNPRHKITKRGQNVTFRCDPISEHNRLYWYRQTLGQGPEFLTYFQNEAQLEKSRLLSDRFSAERPKGSFSTLEIQRTEQGDSAMYLCASSLGQGGSYNSPLHFGNGTRLTVT.

This clone was observed a handful of times. The V gene is TRBV7-9, the J gene TRBJ1-1; D is unresolved. This CDR3 has 15 residues. CDR1 and CDR2 (germline): SEHNR, FQNEAQ (reference sequence). Trimming took off 5 bases at V and 0 bases at J, with 13 bases between the two ends. The chain's CDR3 is CASSPGLGLNTEAFF. CDR3 bases: TGTGCCAGCAGCCCTGGGCTGGGGTTGAACACTGAAGCTTTCTTT.

V is TRBV6-5 and J is TRBJ1-6, with TRBD1 as a possible D gene (5 bases). In germline, CDR1 is MNHEY, CDR2 SVGAGI. This CDR3 is 13 amino acids long. Trimming took off 6 bases at V and 8 bases at J, with 11 bases between the two ends. The CDR3, as DNA: TGTGCCAGCAGCAGGGTTTCCGATTCACCCCTCCACTTT. It codes for CASSRVSDSPLHF.

CDR3: CASSTLPRDREGNSPLHF. The CDR3 DNA follows: TGTGCCAGCAGCACACTACCCCGGGACAGGGAAGGTAATTCACCCCTCCACTTT. The genes are TRBV5-5 and TRBJ1-6; 9 nucleotides align to TRBD1. The trim removed 4 bases at V and 6 bases at J, leaving 14 bases unmatched. CDR3 size: 18 residues. CDR1 is SGHKS and CDR2 is YYEKEE in the germline V gene (reference sequence).

This clone is termed medium-sized. DNA for the CDR3: TGTGCCAGCAGCTACGGGGGCGGGGAGCTGTTTTTT. Amino acids: CASSYGGGELFF. The chain recombines TRBV7-6 with TRBJ2-2, with D possibly matching TRBD2 (6 bases). CDR3 size: 12 residues. Trimming took off 4 bases at V and 7 bases at J, with 7 bases between the two ends. Germline CDR1 reads SGHVS; CDR2 reads FNYEAQ.